Below, one T cell receptor beta chain is given with its context. Its specificity is unknown. This record comes from a study of a mutant IDH1 vaccine in newly diagnosed glioma. The overall study: Patients previously underwent radiotherapy, temozolomide, or both, and most underwent both.

Study results and limitations: Vaccination induced immune responses in 85% to 95% of patients. There seemed to be no relation between pseudoprogression and changes in top peripheral T cell clonotypes.

The time point here: week 35, safety follow-up. Each dose delivered 300 ug of mutant IDH1 20-mer peptide subcutaneously with imiquimod. Method: immunoSEQ multiplex PCR; TCRdb's copy keeps in-frame clones and lacks some. The sample holds about 48,000 clones; 70% to 80% are singletons and the top ten take 10% to 15%. Sequenced here: PBMCs, sampled from a glioma patient whose treatment included an IDH1 peptide vaccine. This sequence was found in a man aged 40-55 years with glioma.

The CDR3 is CASSDPKLGNEQFF. CDR3 sequence (DNA): TGTGCCAGCAGTGACCCCAAACTAGGGAATGAGCAGTTCTTC. J is TRBJ2-1 and V is TRBV6-4, with D perhaps TRBD2 (5 bases). The CDR3 covers 14 residues. V was trimmed by 2 bases and J by 7 bases, leaving 12 bases between them. Germline V CDR1 and CDR2: MRHNA, SNTAGT.